Reported below is one T cell receptor (beta chain). The CDR3 is 15 residues long. Germline values: CDR1 MNHEY, CDR2 SMNVEV (reference sequence). The V end was cut by 4 bases, the J end by 4 bases, with 11 bases between. The protocol was immunoSEQ multiplex PCR, while the TCRdb copy is restricted to in-frame clones and leaves out a portion. The sample records hundreds of thousands of clones, more than 75% being singletons. This entry belongs to a study of Ad26.COV2.S vaccination and SARS-CoV-2 variants. The treatment denotes: about 20 received Ad26.COV2.S at low or high dose, single or two shots; about 5 received placebo; per-sample allocation not given. Day 63 after the first vaccine or placebo injection was the time point for sampling.

Sequencing used peripheral blood, obtained in a trial of Ad26.COV2.S vaccine versus placebo. The V gene is TRBV27, the J gene TRBJ2-6, with D possibly TRBD2 on 5 matching bases. This sequence originates from a person between 18 and 65 years old who received the Ad26.COV2.S COVID-19 vaccine or a placebo. This chain's CDR3 is CASSSLAAGANVLTF. DNA of the CDR3: TGTGCCAGCAGTTCCCTAGCTGCCGGGGCCAACGTCCTGACTTTC.